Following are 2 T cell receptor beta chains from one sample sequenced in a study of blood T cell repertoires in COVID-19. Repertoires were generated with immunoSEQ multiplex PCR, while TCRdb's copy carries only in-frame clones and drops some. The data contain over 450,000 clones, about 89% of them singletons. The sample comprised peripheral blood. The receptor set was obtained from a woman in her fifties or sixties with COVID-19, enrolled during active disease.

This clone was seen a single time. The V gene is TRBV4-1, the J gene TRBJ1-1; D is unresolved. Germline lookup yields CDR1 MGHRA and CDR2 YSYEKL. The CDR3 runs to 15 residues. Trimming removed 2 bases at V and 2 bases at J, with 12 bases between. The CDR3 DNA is TGCGCCAGCAGCCAATCCAAAAGCGTTAACACTGAAGCTTTCTTT. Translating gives CASSQSKSVNTEAFF.

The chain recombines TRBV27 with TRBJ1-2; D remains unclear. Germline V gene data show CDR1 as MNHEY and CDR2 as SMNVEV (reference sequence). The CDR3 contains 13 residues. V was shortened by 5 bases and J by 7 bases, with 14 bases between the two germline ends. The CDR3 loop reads CASSGSLGSGYTF. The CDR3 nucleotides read TGTGCCAGCAGTGGCTCCCTAGGATCTGGCTACACCTTC.